The 21 T cell receptor beta chains reported below all come from one sample, sequenced in a study of cytomegalovirus exposure and HLA in healthy donors. Primers: 60 Vbeta forward and 13 Jbeta reverse. Assay: immunoSEQ multiplex PCR; the TCRdb copy retains only in-frame clones and omits some. The top ten hold more than 15% of the sample, which has approximately 76,000 clones, over 60% seen once. The material sequenced was PBMCs. These TCRs come from a middle-aged woman in good health and CMV-seropositive.

This clone was observed a single time. The chain uses TRBV7-2 and TRBJ2-7; maybe TRBD2 (7 bases). The CDR3 runs to 16 residues. The ends were cut back, 1 base at V and 6 bases at J, with 19 bases in the middle. Germline V lookup: CDR1 SGHTA, CDR2 FQGNSA. CDR3 nucleotide sequence: TGTGCCAGCAGCTTAGGGAGAGGGGGGGGCCAGGGCGAGCAGTACTTC. Translation gives CASSLGRGGGQGEQYF.

This clone was seen a handful of times. V gene TRBV10-3 combines with J gene TRBJ2-5; D is unclear. Germline V gene sequence: CDR1 ENHRY, CDR2 SYGVKD. V dropped 8 bases and J dropped 7 bases, with 14 bases sitting between them. The CDR3 length is 12 residues. The CDR3 region has the DNA TGTGCCATCCAAGAAGCGCTCGGGACCCAGTACTTC. This gives the protein CAIQEALGTQYF.

This clone was detected only once. The rearrangement links TRBV27 to TRBJ2-7; no clear D gene. The CDR3 extends over 13 amino acids. CDR1 is MNHEY and CDR2 is SMNVEV in the germline V gene (reference sequence). The V and J ends lost 5 bases and 1 base respectively, with 9 bases between them. CDR3 bases: TGTGCCAGCAGTATACAGCCTTCCTACGAGCAGTACTTC. Translated, it gives CASSIQPSYEQYF.

V and J are TRBV7-2 and TRBJ2-5, with TRBD1 identical over 9 bases. Trimming took 5 bases from V and 7 from J; bases not matched to a gene: 11. Germline V gene data show CDR1 as SGHTA and CDR2 as FQGNSA. The length of the CDR3 is 15 residues. The CDR3 bases are TGTGCCAGCAGCGGAGATCGCGGGGGACAGGGGACCCAGTACTTC. This codes for CASSGDRGGQGTQYF.

In its sample, this clone was seen a few times. With a far larger clone one base away, a read error is the likely cause. This chain connects TRBV30 to TRBJ2-7; 8 nucleotides align to TRBD2. The CDR3 runs 13 residues. The germline CDR1 and CDR2 sequences are GTSNPN and SVGIG (reference sequence). Trimming removed 2 bases from V and 6 bases from J; junction bases left unmatched: 6. The CDR3 DNA reads as TGTGCCTGGAGTAGCGGGGGCTCAGGCGAGCAGTACTTC. It codes for CAWSSGGSGEQYF.

V and J are TRBV2 and TRBJ1-1; D uncertain. The CDR3 sequence is 15 residues long. Between the trimmed V and J ends, which lost 4 bases and 1 base, there was a span of 13 bases. Germline-derived CDR1 and CDR2 are SNHLY and FYNNEI. DNA for the CDR3: TGTGCCAGCAGTGCGTTGGCCGGGTCGAACACTGAAGCTTTCTTT. Protein product: CASSALAGSNTEAFF.

This chain uses TRBV27 with TRBJ2-1; TRBD2 might be the D (5 bases). Trimming shortened V by 1 base and J by 7 bases, and 11 bases separated the two germline ends. CDR1 MNHEY and CDR2 SMNVEV come from the germline V gene (reference sequence). This CDR3 has 14 amino acids. CDR3 coding DNA: TGTGCCAGCAGTTTATATGAGGGTCGGAATGAGCAGTTCTTC. This sequence encodes CASSLYEGRNEQFF.

The chain couples TRBV5-1 to TRBJ1-1, with 7 nucleotides matching TRBD1. The CDR3 loop spans 13 amino acids. Germline assignment: CDR1 SGHRS and CDR2 YFSETQ. J gave up 4 bases and V 3 bases, and 3 bases lay outside the gene matches. The CDR3 spells CASSSGQRTEAFF. The CDR3 DNA sequence: TGCGCCAGCAGCTCGGGACAGCGCACTGAAGCTTTCTTT.

The V gene is TRBV21-1, the J gene TRBJ1-5. TRBV21-1 is a pseudogene locus. The CDR3 is 20 residues long. CDR3: CASSKNSGVNTKPPEQPQHF. CDR3 nucleotide sequence: TGTGCCAGCAGCAAAAACTCGGGTGTGAACACCAAGCCCCCCGAACAGCCCCAGCATTTT.

J is TRBJ1-5 and V is TRBV7-2; the D gene is possibly TRBD1 (5 bases). The CDR3 consists of 12 residues. From germline, CDR1 is SGHTA and CDR2 FQGNSA. Trimming pared 4 bases from V and 5 bases from J, leaving 6 bases between. In nucleotides, the CDR3 is TGTGCCAGCAGCTCGGGGGATCAGCCCCAGCATTTT. Amino acids: CASSSGDQPQHF.

This clone was detected only a few times. V usage is TRBV30 and J usage is TRBJ2-5; 7 nucleotides match TRBD2. The DNA end is more similar to TRBJ2-7, so the J call may be wrong. CDR3 length: 12 residues. Germline V lookup: CDR1 GTSNPN, CDR2 SVGIG (reference sequence). The CDR3 reads CAGERESGEQYF. CDR3 nucleotides: TGTGCCGGAGAGCGGGAAAGTGGCGAGCAGTACTTC.

This chain uses TRBV4-2 with TRBJ2-7; 7 bases agree with TRBD2. Germline trimming cut 0 bases from V and 2 bases from J; bases unmatched to any gene: 10. Germline V gene data show CDR1 as LGHNA and CDR2 as YNFKEQ. CDR3 length: 17 residues. The CDR3 nucleotides are TGTGCCAGCAGCCAAGATCTTACGGGAGGAATGACCTACGAGCAGTACTTC. Translation: CASSQDLTGGMTYEQYF.

V usage is TRBV4-2 and J usage is TRBJ2-7; 9 positions match TRBD1. The CDR3 has 15 amino acids. From germline, CDR1 is LGHNA and CDR2 YNFKEQ. The V gene end was trimmed by 1 base and the J gene end by 4 bases; junction bases not matched to a gene: 5. The CDR3 spells CASSQAGTGSYEQYF. The CDR3 DNA is TGTGCCAGCAGCCAAGCGGGGACAGGGTCATACGAGCAGTACTTC.

About this clone itself: A read error is likely, as this CDR3 ends without the conserved phenylalanine or tryptophan. The chain links TRBV28 to TRBJ1-5, with D possibly TRBD1 on 5 matching bases. Trimming shortened V by 5 bases and J by 4 bases, and 18 bases separated the two germline ends. Germline values: CDR1 MDHEN, CDR2 SYDVKM. CDR3 size: 16 residues. CDR3 residues: CASSSWQGGRNQPQHV. The CDR3 nucleotides read TGTGCCAGCAGTAGCTGGCAGGGAGGGAGAAATCAGCCCCAGCATGTT.

The genes are TRBV18 and TRBJ2-5; TRBD2 agrees at 10 bases. Germline CDR1 and CDR2: KGHSH and LQKENI. The CDR3 has 18 residues. The ends lost 2 bases at V and 1 base at J; junction bases unmatched: 10. The chain's CDR3 is CASSPGVPGLAIQETQYF. CDR3 nucleotides: TGTGCCAGCTCACCAGGGGTTCCGGGACTAGCGATCCAAGAGACCCAGTACTTC.

V gene TRBV29-1 combines with J gene TRBJ2-7, with D perhaps matching TRBD2 (5 bases). This CDR3 spans 12 amino acids. Germline CDR1 is SQVTM and CDR2 is ANQGSEA. V gave up 0 bases and J gave up 4 bases, with 7 bases separating them. CDR3 amino acids: CSVEDTGYEQYF. The CDR3 coding sequence is TGCAGCGTTGAAGATACGGGGTACGAGCAGTACTTC.

The rearrangement joins TRBV5-6 to TRBJ2-5; TRBD1 might be the D (5 bases). This CDR3 spans 13 amino acids. Per the germline V gene, CDR1 is SGHDT and CDR2 is YYEEEE. Between the trimmed V and J ends, which lost 4 bases and 1 base, there was a span of 8 bases. CDR3 in amino acids: CASSHDSQETQYF. The CDR3 nucleotides are TGTGCCAGCAGCCACGACAGCCAAGAGACCCAGTACTTC.

The genes are TRBV5-5 and TRBJ1-1; D is perhaps TRBD1 (6 bases). Trimming removed 7 bases at V and 0 bases at J, with 19 bases between. Germline loops: CDR1 SGHKS, CDR2 YYEKEE (reference sequence). The CDR3 covers 16 residues. The CDR3 loop is CASVRGQGTLNTEAFF. The DNA of the CDR3 is TGTGCCAGCGTTCGCGGGCAGGGGACCCTGAACACTGAAGCTTTCTTT. The whole variable domain, filled in from reference TRBV5-5 and TRBJ1-1, reads DAGVTQSPTHLIKTRGQQVTLRCSPISGHKSVSWYQQVLGQGPQFIFQYYEKEERGRGNFPDRFSARQFPNYSSELNVNALLLGDSALYLCASVRGQGTLNTEAFFGQGTRLTVV.

The chain joins TRBV4-3 to TRBJ2-7; TRBD1 might be the D (5 bases). Germline lookup yields CDR1 LGHNA and CDR2 YSLEER. The CDR3 runs 15 residues. V shed 0 bases and J shed 3 bases, with 12 bases lying between them. This CDR3 is CASSQDRAVNYEQYF. The CDR3 region has the DNA TGCGCCAGCAGCCAAGACAGGGCGGTGAACTACGAGCAGTACTTC.

The V call is TRBV6-5, the J call TRBJ2-1; 11 bases line up with TRBD1. The germline V gene encodes CDR1 MNHEY and CDR2 SVGAGI. Trimming at V came to 7 bases and at J to 4 bases, leaving 6 bases not matched to a gene. The CDR3 contains 15 residues. CDR3 in amino acids: CASKGDRGNYNEQFF. CDR3 DNA sequence: TGTGCCAGCAAAGGGGACAGGGGGAATTACAATGAGCAGTTCTTC.

The chain has TRBV7-2 and TRBJ2-7, with 9 bases lining up with TRBD1. V shed 5 bases and J 3 bases; nucleotides not matched to a gene: 8. This CDR3 comprises 15 residues. Germline V gene data show CDR1 as SGHTA and CDR2 as FQGNSA. DNA of the CDR3: TGTGCCAGCAGCCCCCCGGACAGGGGACACTACGAGCAGTACTTC. It is translated as CASSPPDRGHYEQYF.